The present T cell receptor beta chain was sequenced within a study of early T cells in non-severe SARS-CoV-2 infection. General study results and limits: Private and CD4 specificities were missed by VDJdb matching, which favored anti-spike CD8 responses.

TCRdb ran MiXCR on the 5' RACE reads and lists one entry per CDR3 protein. The sample has 25,000 to 35,000 distinct CDR3 sequences, 2.9% seen once. This clonotype was counted many times. What it recognizes is unknown. The germline CDR1 and CDR2 sequences are SEHNR and FQNEAQ (reference sequence). The CDR3 loop spans 15 amino acids. V gave up 6 bases and J gave up 8 bases; unmatched junction bases: 9. This rearrangement joins TRBV7-9 to TRBJ2-1; 11 nucleotides line up with TRBD1. The sequencing input was whole blood. The TCR originated in an adult who was a healthcare worker with PCR-confirmed SARS-CoV-2 infection or an uninfected control (not recorded which). The CDR3 DNA reads TGTGCCAGCAGTACGGGGACAGGGGGTTTGGATGAGCAGTTCTTC. Amino acids: CASSTGTGGLDEQFF.